This T cell receptor (beta chain) was sequenced during a study of CD8 T cells in Susac syndrome. Reverse transcription of 0.5 to 1 ug RNA was performed with random hexamers. TCRdb redid the calling of the immunoSEQ multiplex PCR reads with MiXCR, one entry per CDR3 protein. In the table there are 190,000 or so distinct CDR3 sequences, 90% to 95% of which are singletons. V gave up 4 bases and J gave up 15 bases; unmatched junction bases: 15. Germline CDR1 is SEHNR and CDR2 is FQNEAQ (reference sequence). This CDR3 has 14 amino acids. The sample comprised CD4+ T cells from PBMCs. This chain uses TRBV7-9 with TRBJ2-1; the match to TRBD1 covers 7 bases. This TCR came from a human donor with multiple sclerosis. CDR3 in DNA: TGTGCCAGCAGCTCAACCGGGACAGCTGCTCGGCTGTTCTTC. Translation: CASSSTGTAARLFF.